The sequence of this T cell receptor beta chain was determined in a study of shared clonotypes between healthy human individuals. Positive CCR7 selection of CD45RO-negative cells yielded the naive CD8 cells, and terminally differentiated effector memory CD45RA+ cells were excluded. The donor cohort consisted entirely of Caucasian adults residing in Nashville, Tennessee. Points on this clone: Its antigen is unknown.

Trimming took 2 bases from V and 4 from J, leaving 14 bases between them. CDR1 is PRHDT and CDR2 is FYEKMQ in the germline V gene (reference sequence). The CDR3 extends over 15 amino acids. General study points: Clonotype sharing across a handful of donors was observed for around 5% of naive CD4 clonotypes. Clonotypes which were not shared had lower generation probabilities than clonotypes that all four donors shared.

Deep level was the assay's run setting. Assay used: immunoSEQ multiplex PCR; TCRdb lists only in-frame clones, some missing. The repertoire holds roughly 2,000,000 clones, about 95% seen once, with around 1.2% in the top ten. The sequenced sample consisted of naive CD8+ T cells sorted from blood. V and J are TRBV13 and TRBJ2-5; a possible D gene is TRBD2 (6 bases). The receptor was derived from a man between 18 and 29 years old in good health. CDR3 protein: CASSLKGGDGETQYF. The CDR3 nucleotides are TGTGCCAGCAGCTTAAAAGGAGGGGATGGAGAGACCCAGTACTTC.